The 5 T cell receptor beta chains presented below share a single source sample, sequenced in a study of blood T cell repertoires in COVID-19. Libraries were prepared by immunoSEQ multiplex PCR; TCRdb keeps only in-frame clonotypes and omits some of them. There are 150,000 to 200,000 clones in the sample; 85% to 90% occur only once, and 7% to 8% lies in the top ten. The sample taken for sequencing was peripheral blood. Every receptor here comes from a woman older than 75 in a cohort sampled during active or convalescent COVID-19.

The chain joins TRBV11-3 to TRBJ2-3; possibly TRBD1 for D (7 bases). Trimming cost V 6 bases and J 2 bases, with 12 bases left between them. Germline CDR1 is SGHNT and CDR2 is YENEEA. This CDR3 contains 14 residues. CDR3 sequence (DNA): TGTGCCAGCAGGGAGGGGGCGCACACAGATACGCAGTATTTT. Its translation is CASREGAHTDTQYF.

This chain links TRBV6-2 or TRBV6-3 with TRBJ1-2; D gene uncertain. Between the trimmed V and J ends, which lost 2 bases and 5 bases, there was a span of 6 bases. Looked up from germline, CDR1 is MNHEY and CDR2 is SVGEGT. The CDR3 totals 12 residues. The CDR3 here is CASSYRDYGYTF. The CDR3 DNA reads TGTGCCAGCAGTTACCGGGATTATGGCTACACCTTC.

The J gene is TRBJ1-5, the V gene TRBV6-2 or TRBV6-3; tentatively, D is TRBD1 (6 bases). Trimming removed 4 bases from V and 2 bases from J, with 15 bases in between. The CDR3 contains 16 residues. The germline V gene encodes CDR1 MNHEY and CDR2 SVGEGT. The CDR3 DNA sequence: TGTGCCAGCAGTTTAACGGGGGGCTTGGGCAATCAGCCCCAGCATTTT. Residues: CASSLTGGLGNQPQHF.

This clone came up once. This chain joins TRBV4-1 and TRBJ1-1; D not certain. V was pared by 0 bases and J by 7 bases, with 9 bases between. Germline V gene data show CDR1 as MGHRA and CDR2 as YSYEKL. This CDR3 has 13 amino acids. The CDR3 DNA sequence: TGCGCCAGCAGCCAAGAGAGTATCGATGAAGCTTTCTTT. It codes for CASSQESIDEAFF.

The chain combines TRBV28 with TRBJ2-3; the match to TRBD2 covers 12 bases. The V gene's germline CDR1 is MDHEN and CDR2 SYDVKM. V lost 5 bases and J lost 6; bases outside the gene matches: 6. This CDR3 is built from 15 residues. CDR3 amino acids: CASSPWTSGDDTQYF. The CDR3 bases are TGTGCCAGCAGTCCCTGGACTAGCGGGGATGATACGCAGTATTTT.